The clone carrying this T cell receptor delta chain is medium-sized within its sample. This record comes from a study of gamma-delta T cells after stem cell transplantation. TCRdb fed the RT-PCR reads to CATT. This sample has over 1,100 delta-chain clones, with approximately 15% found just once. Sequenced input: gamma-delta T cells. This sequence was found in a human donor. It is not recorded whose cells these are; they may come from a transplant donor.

The CDR3 spells CACDILLGDSEYTDKLIF. The CDR3 nucleotides read TGTGCCTGTGACATACTACTGGGGGATTCCGAGTACACCGATAAACTCATCTTT. The rearrangement uses TRDV2 and TRDJ1; 10 bases agree with TRDD3. With V trimmed by 2 bases and J by 0 bases, 11 bases remained unmatched. From germline, CDR1 is GEAIGNYY and CDR2 EKD. The CDR3 is 18 residues long.